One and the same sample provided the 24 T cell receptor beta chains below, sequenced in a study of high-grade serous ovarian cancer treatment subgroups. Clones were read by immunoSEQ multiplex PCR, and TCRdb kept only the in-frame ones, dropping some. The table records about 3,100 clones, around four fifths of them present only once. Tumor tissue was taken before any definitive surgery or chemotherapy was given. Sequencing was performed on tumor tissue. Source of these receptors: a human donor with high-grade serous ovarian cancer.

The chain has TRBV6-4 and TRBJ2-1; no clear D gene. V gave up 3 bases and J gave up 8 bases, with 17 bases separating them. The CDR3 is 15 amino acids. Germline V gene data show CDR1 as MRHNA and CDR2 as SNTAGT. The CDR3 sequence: CASSEGSVGFDEQFF. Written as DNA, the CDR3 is TGTGCCAGCAGTGAGGGCTCTGTGGGATTCGATGAGCAGTTCTTC.

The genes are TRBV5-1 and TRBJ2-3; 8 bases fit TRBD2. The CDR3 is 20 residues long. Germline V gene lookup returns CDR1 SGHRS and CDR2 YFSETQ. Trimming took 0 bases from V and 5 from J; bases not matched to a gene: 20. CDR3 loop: CASSLGFGRDRGPSGDTQYF. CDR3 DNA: TGCGCCAGCAGCTTGGGTTTCGGGAGGGATAGAGGGCCGAGCGGAGATACGCAGTATTTT. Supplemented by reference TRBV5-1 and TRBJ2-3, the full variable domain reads KAGVTQTPRYLIKTRGQQVTLSCSPISGHRSVSWYQQTPGQGLQFLFEYFSETQRNKGNFPGRFSGRQFSNSRSEMNVSTLELGDSALYLCASSLGFGRDRGPSGDTQYFGPGTRLTVL.

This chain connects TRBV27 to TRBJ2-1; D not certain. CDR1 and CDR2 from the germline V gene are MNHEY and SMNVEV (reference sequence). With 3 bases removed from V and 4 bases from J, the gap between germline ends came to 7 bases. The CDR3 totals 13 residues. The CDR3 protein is CASSFSVYNEQFF. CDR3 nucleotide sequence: TGTGCCAGCAGTTTCTCGGTTTACAATGAGCAGTTCTTC.

CDR3 loop: CASSPGFNQPQHF. The CDR3 DNA sequence: TGTGCCAGCAGCCCAGGTTTCAATCAGCCCCAGCATTTT. The chain links TRBV27 to TRBJ1-5; no clear D. Deletions cut 6 bases from V and 3 bases from J, with 9 bases between. The germline V gene encodes CDR1 MNHEY and CDR2 SMNVEV (reference sequence). The CDR3 spans 13 residues.

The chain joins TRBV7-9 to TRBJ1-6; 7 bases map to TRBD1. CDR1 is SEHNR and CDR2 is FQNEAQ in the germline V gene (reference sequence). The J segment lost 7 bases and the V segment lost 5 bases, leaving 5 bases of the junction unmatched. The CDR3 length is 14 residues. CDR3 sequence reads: CASSGGQENSPLHF. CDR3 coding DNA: TGTGCCAGCAGCGGCGGACAGGAGAATTCACCCCTCCACTTT.

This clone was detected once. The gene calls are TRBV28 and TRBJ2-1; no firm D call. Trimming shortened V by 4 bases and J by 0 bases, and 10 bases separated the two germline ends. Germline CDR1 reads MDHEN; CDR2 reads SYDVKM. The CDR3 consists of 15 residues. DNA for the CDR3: TGTGCCAGCAGTTCGCTCAGGAGCTCCTACAATGAGCAGTTCTTC. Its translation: CASSSLRSSYNEQFF.

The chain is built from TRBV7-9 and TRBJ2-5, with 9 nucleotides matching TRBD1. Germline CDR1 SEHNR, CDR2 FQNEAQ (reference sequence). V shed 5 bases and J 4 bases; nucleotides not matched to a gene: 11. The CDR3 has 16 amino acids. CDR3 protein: CASSVGGTGTRETQYF. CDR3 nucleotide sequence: TGTGCCAGCAGCGTAGGAGGGACAGGGACAAGAGAGACCCAGTACTTC.

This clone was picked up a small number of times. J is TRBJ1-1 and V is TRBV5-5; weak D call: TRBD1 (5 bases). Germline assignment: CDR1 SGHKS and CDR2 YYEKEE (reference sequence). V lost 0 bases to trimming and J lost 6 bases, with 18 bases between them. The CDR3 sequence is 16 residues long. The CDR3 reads CASSLGQGVERAEAFF. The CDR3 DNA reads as TGTGCCAGCAGCTTGGGGCAGGGAGTAGAAAGGGCTGAAGCTTTCTTT.

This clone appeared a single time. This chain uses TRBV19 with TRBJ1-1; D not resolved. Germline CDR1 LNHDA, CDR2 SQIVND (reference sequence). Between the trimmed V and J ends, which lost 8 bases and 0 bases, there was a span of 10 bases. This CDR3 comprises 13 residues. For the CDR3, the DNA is TGTGCCAGTTTTGGGCGGCTGAACACTGAAGCTTTCTTT. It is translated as CASFGRLNTEAFF.

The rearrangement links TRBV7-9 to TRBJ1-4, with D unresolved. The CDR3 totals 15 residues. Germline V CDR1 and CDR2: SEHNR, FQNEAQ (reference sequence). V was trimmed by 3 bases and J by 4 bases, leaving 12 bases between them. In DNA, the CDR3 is TGTGCCAGCAGCTTTTCTAATCCCCTTAATGAAAAACTGTTTTTT. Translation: CASSFSNPLNEKLFF.

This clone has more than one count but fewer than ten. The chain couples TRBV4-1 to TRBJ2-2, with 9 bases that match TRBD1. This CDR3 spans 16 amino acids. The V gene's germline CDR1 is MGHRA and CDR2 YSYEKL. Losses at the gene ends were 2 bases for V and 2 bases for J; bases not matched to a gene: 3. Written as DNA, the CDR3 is TGCGCCAGCAGCCAATTGGGACAGGGTAACACCGGGGAGCTGTTTTTT. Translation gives CASSQLGQGNTGELFF.

The CDR3 DNA reads TGTGCCAGTAGGAGACAGGGTGAGAATGAAAAACTGTTTTTT. As protein: CASRRQGENEKLFF. This chain connects TRBV19 to TRBJ1-4; TRBD1 agrees at 7 bases. The junction had 6 bases not matched to a gene; V was cut back by 6 bases and J by 5 bases. The CDR3 spans 14 residues. Looked up from germline, CDR1 is LNHDA and CDR2 is SQIVND (reference sequence).

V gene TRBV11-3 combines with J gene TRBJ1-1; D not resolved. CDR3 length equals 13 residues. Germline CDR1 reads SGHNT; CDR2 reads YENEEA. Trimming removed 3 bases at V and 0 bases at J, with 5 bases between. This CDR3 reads CASSFQMNTEAFF. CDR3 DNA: TGTGCCAGCAGCTTCCAGATGAACACTGAAGCTTTCTTT.

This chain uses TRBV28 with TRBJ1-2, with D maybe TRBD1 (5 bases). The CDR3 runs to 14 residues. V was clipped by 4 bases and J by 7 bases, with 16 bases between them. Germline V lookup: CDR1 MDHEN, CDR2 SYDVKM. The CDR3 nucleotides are TGTGCCAGCAGTTGGGGAGAGGGGTCCTTTGGCTACACCTTC. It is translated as CASSWGEGSFGYTF.

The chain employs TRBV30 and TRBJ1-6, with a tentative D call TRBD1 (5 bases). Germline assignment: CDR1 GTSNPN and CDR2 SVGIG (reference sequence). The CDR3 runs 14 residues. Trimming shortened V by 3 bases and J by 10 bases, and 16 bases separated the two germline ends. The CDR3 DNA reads TGTGCCTGGAGAGGGGATGTCATATCGTCACCCCTCCACTTT. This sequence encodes CAWRGDVISSPLHF.

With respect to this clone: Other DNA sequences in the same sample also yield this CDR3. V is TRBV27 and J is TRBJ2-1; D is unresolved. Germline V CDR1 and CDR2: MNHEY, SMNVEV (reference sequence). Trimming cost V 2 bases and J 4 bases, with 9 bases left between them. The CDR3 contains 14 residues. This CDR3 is CASSLGGRYNEQFF. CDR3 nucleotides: TGTGCCAGCAGTTTAGGTGGCAGATACAATGAGCAGTTCTTC.

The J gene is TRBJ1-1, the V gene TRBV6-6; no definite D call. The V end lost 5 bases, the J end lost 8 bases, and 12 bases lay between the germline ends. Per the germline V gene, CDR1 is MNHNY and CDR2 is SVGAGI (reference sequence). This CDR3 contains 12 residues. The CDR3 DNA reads TGTGCCAGCAGTGTTGGCAGCCTAGAAGCTTTCTTT. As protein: CASSVGSLEAFF.

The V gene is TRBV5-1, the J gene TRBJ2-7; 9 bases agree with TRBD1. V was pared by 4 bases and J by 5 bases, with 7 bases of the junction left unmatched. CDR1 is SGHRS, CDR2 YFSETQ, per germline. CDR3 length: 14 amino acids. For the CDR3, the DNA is TGCGCCAGCAGCAACAGGGGGCTAATCGACGAGCAGTACTTC. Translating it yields CASSNRGLIDEQYF.

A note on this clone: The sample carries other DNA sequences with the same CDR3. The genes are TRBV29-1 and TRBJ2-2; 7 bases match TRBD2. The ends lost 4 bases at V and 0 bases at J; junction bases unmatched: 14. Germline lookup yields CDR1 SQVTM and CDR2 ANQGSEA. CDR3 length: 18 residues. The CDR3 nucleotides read TGCAGCGTTGTCCTCCTCAAACCCGGGACTACGAACACCGGGGAGCTGTTTTTT. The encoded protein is CSVVLLKPGTTNTGELFF.

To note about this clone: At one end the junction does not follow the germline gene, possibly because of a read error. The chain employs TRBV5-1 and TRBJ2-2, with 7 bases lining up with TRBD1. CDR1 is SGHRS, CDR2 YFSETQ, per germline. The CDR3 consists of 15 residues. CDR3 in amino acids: CVSSLRGGNGGELFF. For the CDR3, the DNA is TGCGTCAGCAGCTTAAGAGGGGGCAACGGCGGGGAGCTGTTTTTT.

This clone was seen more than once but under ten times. DNA for the CDR3: TGTGCCTGGACCGAACCAGGGCGTTCACCCCTCCACTTT. It yields the protein CAWTEPGRSPLHF. The genes are TRBV30 and TRBJ1-6; D possibly corresponds to TRBD1 (5 bases). Trimming took 4 bases from V and 9 from J, leaving 13 bases between them. This CDR3 is 13 amino acids long. CDR1 GTSNPN and CDR2 SVGIG come from the germline V gene (reference sequence).

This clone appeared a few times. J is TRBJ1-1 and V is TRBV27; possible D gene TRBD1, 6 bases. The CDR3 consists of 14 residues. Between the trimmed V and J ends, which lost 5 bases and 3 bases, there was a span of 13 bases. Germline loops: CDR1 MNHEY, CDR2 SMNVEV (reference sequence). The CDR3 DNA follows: TGTGCCAGCAGTACCCGGGACAAATACACTGAAGCTTTCTTT. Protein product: CASSTRDKYTEAFF.

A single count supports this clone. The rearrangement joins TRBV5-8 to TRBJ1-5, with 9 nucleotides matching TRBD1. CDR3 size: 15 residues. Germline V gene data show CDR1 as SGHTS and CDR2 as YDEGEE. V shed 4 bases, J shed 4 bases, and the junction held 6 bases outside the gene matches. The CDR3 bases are TGTGCCAGCAGCCGTTGGGGGACAGGGAATCAGCCCCAGCATTTT. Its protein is CASSRWGTGNQPQHF.

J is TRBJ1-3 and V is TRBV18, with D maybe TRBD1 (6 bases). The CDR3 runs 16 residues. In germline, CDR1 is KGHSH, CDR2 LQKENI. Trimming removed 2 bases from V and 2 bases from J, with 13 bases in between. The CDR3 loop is CASSPGWGATGNTIYF. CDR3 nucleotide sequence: TGTGCCAGCTCACCAGGTTGGGGGGCGACTGGAAACACCATATATTTT.